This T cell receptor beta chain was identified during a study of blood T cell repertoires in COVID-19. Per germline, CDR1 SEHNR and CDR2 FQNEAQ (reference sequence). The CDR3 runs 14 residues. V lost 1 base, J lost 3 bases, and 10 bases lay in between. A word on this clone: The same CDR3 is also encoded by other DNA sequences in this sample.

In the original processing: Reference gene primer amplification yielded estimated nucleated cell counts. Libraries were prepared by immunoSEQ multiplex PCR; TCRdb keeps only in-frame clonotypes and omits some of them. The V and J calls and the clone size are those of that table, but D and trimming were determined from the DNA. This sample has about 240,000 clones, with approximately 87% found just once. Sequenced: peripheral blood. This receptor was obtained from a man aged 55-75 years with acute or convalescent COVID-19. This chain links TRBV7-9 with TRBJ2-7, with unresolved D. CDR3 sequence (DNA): TGTGCCAGCAGCTTAGGAGGTACCAACTACGAGCAGTACTTC. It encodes CASSLGGTNYEQYF.